This is a list of T cell receptor beta chains from one sample in a study of T cells after yellow fever vaccination. In TCRdb, the 5' RACE reads were re-called with MiXCR into one record per CDR3 protein. The repertoire holds under 500,000 distinct CDR3 sequences, with roughly a sixth as singletons. Sequences were derived from PBMCs, sampled before the yellow fever booster vaccination. These receptors were obtained from a young man who received the YFV17D yellow fever vaccine. CDR3s include the opening cysteine and the closing phenylalanine or tryptophan. Fields, in order: J gene, clone size, V gene, D gene, CDR3 DNA, CDR3 protein. D genes are given only for firm matches. Some rows mark clone size as missing; the rest say once, few, many or name a class of expanded clone.

>TRBJ2-1|-|TRBV7-9|TRBD2
TGTGCCAGCAGCTTAGGGTGGCGGGGGGGCGGCAATGAGCAGTTCTTC
CASSLGWRGGGNEQFF
>TRBJ2-7|few|TRBV20-1|-
TGCAGTGCTGCGACAGGTCACGAGCAGTACTTC
CSAATGHEQYF
>TRBJ1-2|-|TRBV20-1|TRBD1
TGCAGTGCTAGACCTCCGGACAGGGTTTTCGGCTACACCTTC
CSARPPDRVFGYTF
>TRBJ1-1|-|TRBV10-3|-
TGTGCCATCAGTGAGTCTTTAGGGAAACGCATGAACACTGAAGCTTTCTTT
CAISESLGKRMNTEAFF
>TRBJ2-3|-|TRBV11-2|TRBD2
TGTGCCAGCAGCTCCACGCCTCAGCGGGGGGGCTACACAGATACGCAGTATTTT
CASSSTPQRGGYTDTQYF
>TRBJ1-4|-|TRBV5-5|-
TGTGCCAGCAGCCAAAGCGCGGCTAATGAAAAACTGTTTTTT
CASSQSAANEKLFF
>TRBJ1-4|few|TRBV5-1|TRBD1
TGCGCCAGCAGCTTTTCGACAGGGAATGAAAAACTGTTTTTT
CASSFSTGNEKLFF
>TRBJ2-7|few|TRBV9|-
TGTGCCAGCAGCTTGACAATGTCCTACGAGCAGTACTTC
CASSLTMSYEQYF
>TRBJ1-1|-|TRBV9|-
TGTGCCAGCAGCGGCAGGGGGAACACTGAAGCTTTCTTT
CASSGRGNTEAFF
>TRBJ1-1|-|TRBV5-1|-
TGCGCCAGCAGCTTGGGACACCAGGGCACTGAAGCTTTCTTT
CASSLGHQGTEAFF
>TRBJ2-1|few|TRBV12-3/TRBV12-4|TRBD1
TGTGCCAGCAGACCGGCCGGGACAGGGGGCGGAGAGCAGTTCTTC
CASRPAGTGGGEQFF
>TRBJ2-5|few|TRBV9|-
TGTGCCAGCGCCAGGGGTGAAGAGACCCAGTACTTC
CASARGEETQYF
>TRBJ2-3|-|TRBV27|-
TGTGCCAGCAGTCTCGCAGGGGCGATTAACACAGATACGCAGTATTTT
CASSLAGAINTDTQYF
>TRBJ2-2|-|TRBV20-1|-
TGCAGTGCTAGAGGCCTAATTTCCGGGGAGCTGTTTTTT
CSARGLISGELFF
>TRBJ2-5|once|TRBV9|-
TGTGCCAGCAGCGTAGACCCGGGTGGGGAGACCCAGTACTTC
CASSVDPGGETQYF
>TRBJ2-6|few|TRBV27|-
TGTGCCAGCAGCCACAGCTCTGGGGCCAACGTCCTGACTTTC
CASSHSSGANVLTF
>TRBJ1-1|-|TRBV5-4|-
TGTGCCAGCAGCTTTATGGGGGGGAGTCCCACTGAAGCTTTCTTT
CASSFMGGSPTEAFF
>TRBJ2-1|once|TRBV6-2/TRBV6-3|-
TGTGCCAGCAATGAGTTACGCAATGAGCAGTTCTTC
CASNELRNEQFF
>TRBJ2-3|-|TRBV12-3/TRBV12-4|-
TGTGCCAGCAGTAAAAGACTAGATCCCCCCACAGATACGCAGTATTTT
CASSKRLDPPTDTQYF
>TRBJ2-1|few|TRBV7-9|TRBD2
TGTGCCAGCAGCCGACTAGCGGGGCCCGACAATGAGCAGTTCTTC
CASSRLAGPDNEQFF
>TRBJ2-3|many|TRBV7-2|-
TGTGCCAGCAGCTTAGTTCCAGGTCGAGATACGCAGTATTTT
CASSLVPGRDTQYF
>TRBJ1-2|few|TRBV5-1|-
TGCGCCAGCAGCTTCACTCAGGGCGGGGACTATGGCTACACCTTC
CASSFTQGGDYGYTF
>TRBJ1-2|few|TRBV4-3|TRBD1
TGCGCCAGCAGCCAAGAAGTACAGGGGAGGGGCTACACCTTC
CASSQEVQGRGYTF
>TRBJ2-2|few|TRBV4-3|-
TGCGCCAGCAGCCACCGACTAGGGCCCGGGGAGCTGTTTTTT
CASSHRLGPGELFF
>TRBJ2-7|few|TRBV9|-
TGTGCCAGCAGCGTAGCCCCAGGGGACCACCCTCGTAAGCAGTACTTC
CASSVAPGDHPRKQYF
>TRBJ2-2|-|TRBV7-2|TRBD1
TGTGCCAGCAGTTATACCGGGACAGTCGGTCCCGGGGAGCTGTTTTTT
CASSYTGTVGPGELFF
>TRBJ1-1|few|TRBV3-1|-
TGTGCCAGCAGCCCGCAGGGGAGAAGTCAAGCTTTCTTT
CASSPQGRSQAFF
>TRBJ2-7|few|TRBV7-9|TRBD1
TGTGCCAGCAGCGCGGGGACAGGGGGCGTTTGGGAGCAGTACTTC
CASSAGTGGVWEQYF
>TRBJ2-5|-|TRBV24-1|TRBD1
TGTGCCACCAGTGATGGGTGGGACAGGGGTTGGGAGACCCAGTACTTC
CATSDGWDRGWETQYF
>TRBJ2-2|-|TRBV20-1|-
TGCAGTGCTCTACCCCGGGGGCACACCGGGGAGCTGTTTTTT
CSALPRGHTGELFF
>TRBJ2-5|-|TRBV4-3|-
TGCGCCAGCAGCCAAGACAGGACAGCCCAAGAGACCCAGTACTTC
CASSQDRTAQETQYF
>TRBJ1-2|-|TRBV5-1|-
TGCGCCAGCAGCTTGGAGGTCCCGGGGGACGATGGCTACACCTTC
CASSLEVPGDDGYTF
>TRBJ2-3|-|TRBV5-1|-
TGCGCCAGCAGCTTTCTCGGACTGGGAAGCACAGATACGCAGTATTTT
CASSFLGLGSTDTQYF
>TRBJ1-2|-|TRBV5-4|-
TGTGCCAGCAGCTTTGGGACGACTTCGGGGTATGGCTACACCTTC
CASSFGTTSGYGYTF
>TRBJ2-5|-|TRBV10-3|TRBD2
TGTGCCACTAGCGGGGGGGCCGGCAGAGAGACCCAGTACTTC
CATSGGAGRETQYF
>TRBJ2-4|few|TRBV6-5|TRBD1
TGTGCCAGCAGTTACAGGGGGCTAGGGGCCAAAAACATTCAGTACTTC
CASSYRGLGAKNIQYF
>TRBJ2-3|-|TRBV2|-
TGTGCCAGCAGTGTTTCGGGAACGATCCCTACGCAGTATTTT
CASSVSGTIPTQYF
>TRBJ2-3|few|TRBV7-9|-
TGTGCCAGCTACGCCCCCTCGGTAGTCCGGCAGGATACGCAGTATTTT
CASYAPSVVRQDTQYF
>TRBJ2-5|-|TRBV14|-
TGTGCCAGCAGTCAGTACCTACAAGAGACCCAGTACTTC
CASSQYLQETQYF
>TRBJ2-3|-|TRBV6-1|-
TGTGCCAGCAGTGTTGGTCCCGCCAAGAGGGGCACAGATACGCAGTATTTT
CASSVGPAKRGTDTQYF
>TRBJ2-5|-|TRBV12-3/TRBV12-4|-
TGTGCCAGCAGTTTCCGGAACCAAGAGACCCAGTACTTC
CASSFRNQETQYF
>TRBJ1-1|-|TRBV7-2|-
TGTGCCAGCAGCTTAGTGTACGGGGGAACCACTGAAGCTTTCTTT
CASSLVYGGTTEAFF
>TRBJ2-3|-|TRBV9|-
TGTGCCAGCAGCGAAAGAAGTGTAGCAGCGGCAGATACGCAGTATTTT
CASSERSVAAADTQYF
>TRBJ2-7|-|TRBV20-1|TRBD2
TGCAGTGTCCTCTGGACTAGCGGGGCCTACGAGCAGTACTTC
CSVLWTSGAYEQYF
>TRBJ1-1|-|TRBV5-1|TRBD1
TGCGCCAGCAGCTTAGCCGGGACAGCCTCAGAAGCTTTCTTT
CASSLAGTASEAFF
>TRBJ2-2|-|TRBV12-5|TRBD1
TGTGCTAGCGGACAGGGGGACACCGGGGAGCTGTTTTTT
CASGQGDTGELFF
>TRBJ2-2|few|TRBV29-1|TRBD1
TGCAGCGTCCGGACAGGGGAGGACGGGGAGCTGTTTTTT
CSVRTGEDGELFF
>TRBJ2-1|few|TRBV20-1|-
TGCAGTGCTAGAGACTCAATATACAATGAGCAGTTCTTC
CSARDSIYNEQFF
>TRBJ2-2|-|TRBV6-7|-
TGTGCCAGCAGTTACCCCCGTCGCACCGGGGAGCTGTTTTTT
CASSYPRRTGELFF
>TRBJ1-1|few|TRBV29-1|-
TGCAGCGTTGTAGCAGGGGTCTGGAACACTGAAGCTTTCTTT
CSVVAGVWNTEAFF
>TRBJ2-6|few|TRBV20-1|-
TGCAGTGCTTCCCCCTCGACTACCAACGTCCTGACTTTC
CSASPSTTNVLTF
>TRBJ1-5|-|TRBV7-2|-
TGTGCCAGCAGCTTTAACAGGGTCAATCAGCCCCAGCATTTT
CASSFNRVNQPQHF
>TRBJ2-7|few|TRBV27|-
TGTGCCAGCAGTCCGACCGGCGGGCACGAGCAGTACTTC
CASSPTGGHEQYF
>TRBJ1-2|few|TRBV20-1|TRBD1
TGCAGTGCTACACCTTACAGGGGTGCCGATGGCTACACCTTC
CSATPYRGADGYTF